This TCR beta chain stems from a study of OX40 agonist ivuxolimab in advanced cancers. Across the study: Ivuxolimab, an agonistic anti-OX40 (CD134) antibody, was given to patients. Overall study results and limits: The study found that CD8+ T cells averaged more expanded clones than CD4+.

As to this clone: Its specificity is not known.

TCRdb keeps only in-frame clones here, not all; method: immunoSEQ multiplex PCR. The data contain some 53,000 clones, around 94% of them singletons. The CDR3 has 16 residues. CDR1 and CDR2 (germline): MDHEN, SYDVKM. After removal of 2 bases from V and 5 bases from J, the junction contained 3 bases not matched to a gene. The sequence derives from an adult with an advanced solid tumor such as melanoma, head and neck, liver or kidney cancer. This material consisted of CD4+ or CD8+ T cells sorted from blood, taken in a trial of the OX40 agonist ivuxolimab. V and J are TRBV28 and TRBJ2-2; 12 positions match TRBD2. The CDR3 coding sequence is TGTGCCAGCAGTTTAACTAGCGGGAGGTATACCGGGGAGCTGTTTTTT. Amino acid sequence: CASSLTSGRYTGELFF.